Sequencing of this T cell receptor (beta chain) was carried out in a study of blood T cells in healthy people across ages. Per sample, at least 5 micrograms of total RNA were extracted. J was trimmed by 0 bases and V by 5 bases; bases with no gene match: 4. The CDR3 covers 15 residues. Per germline, CDR1 SGHTA and CDR2 FQGNSA. Turning to this clonotype: The target antigen is unknown.

The use of a sample-barcoded 5' primer and a J-beta primer mix characterized a second PCR of roughly 6 to 11 cycles. TCRdb used MiXCR to reprocess the 5' RACE reads, holding one entry per CDR3 protein. This sample yields about 1 million distinct CDR3 sequences, of which 45% are seen a single time; approximately 17% belongs to the top ten. Regarding the study as a whole: Researchers deemed the diversity estimates from one million T cells underestimates. Donor CMV status was unknown, possibly confounding expanded clonotype changes. Per million T cells, TCR beta diversity dropped about linearly as age rose.

The sequence came from a woman aged 55 to 70 in good health. The chain recombines TRBV7-2 with TRBJ1-5; 7 bases are a match to TRBD1. Material: blood. The CDR3 region is CASSPGTVSNQPQHF. Written as DNA, the CDR3 is TGTGCCAGCAGCCCGGGGACAGTTAGCAATCAGCCCCAGCATTTT.